This TCR beta chain was observed in a study of blood T cell repertoires in COVID-19. Across the whole study: COVID-19 samples from acute and convalescent phases originated in the United States, Italy and Spain. Sources were T cells, B-cell-depleted T cells, or PBMCs; the material itself was cDNA or gDNA.

Using immunoSEQ multiplex PCR, the repertoire was profiled, and TCRdb retains in-frame clones only, with some absent. Of 50,000 or so clones in the sample, 85% to 95% are singletons; the top ten hold about 1%. This CDR3 contains 14 residues. V was trimmed by 4 bases and J by 0 bases, leaving 11 bases between them. CDR1 and CDR2 (germline): SGHDT, YYEEEE. The V call is TRBV5-6, the J call TRBJ2-7, with D maybe TRBD2 (5 bases). The sequencing sample was made of peripheral blood. The receptor was isolated from a man aged 60 to 75 with COVID-19, enrolled during active disease. The CDR3 DNA sequence: TGTGCCAGCAGCGTAGCGAAACCCTCCTACGAGCAGTACTTC. It encodes CASSVAKPSYEQYF.